The 9 T cell receptor beta chains presented below share a single source sample, sequenced in a study of T cells in Graves' hyperthyroidism and ophthalmopathy. Using RNA transcripts as the source, TCR beta CDR3 regions were amplified. TCR CDR3 regions were first amplified by RT-PCR with HTBI primers. TCRdb called the multiplex PCR reads again in MiXCR, with one record for every CDR3 protein. The sample has 750,000 to 900,000 distinct CDR3 sequences, around 39% seen once. Material for sequencing was blood. These receptors were obtained from a young man with Graves' hyperthyroidism.

A note on this clonotype: This may come from a read error, since a much larger clone is one base off. This chain links TRBV24-1 with TRBJ1-6; no definite D call. Germline loops: CDR1 KGHDR, CDR2 SFDVKD. The CDR3 is 14 residues long. The chain's CDR3 is CATSVAGLYSPFHF. In DNA, the CDR3 is TGTGCCACCAGTGTCGCAGGCCTCTATTCACCCTTCCACTTT.

This sequence joins TRBV5-1 and TRBJ1-2; 9 bases fit TRBD1. Looked up from germline, CDR1 is SGHRS and CDR2 is YFSETQ. Losses at the gene ends were 4 bases for V and 9 bases for J; bases not matched to a gene: 7. The CDR3 is made up of 13 amino acids. The CDR3 coding sequence is TGCGCCAGCAGCCTCGGGACAGGGTGGAGCTACACCTTC. It codes for CASSLGTGWSYTF.

The chain links TRBV9 to TRBJ1-1, with TRBD1 as a possible D gene (5 bases). This CDR3 contains 14 residues. The ends were cut back, 3 bases at V and 5 bases at J, with 14 bases in the middle. Germline V lookup: CDR1 SGDLS, CDR2 YYNGEE. CDR3 in DNA: TGTGCCAGCAGCGCTGCAGCAGGGAAGACTGAAGCTTTCTTT. Translating gives CASSAAAGKTEAFF. Drawing the rest from reference TRBV9 and TRBJ1-1, the complete variable domain is DSGVTQTPKHLITATGQRVTLRCSPRSGDLSVYWYQQSLDQGLQFLIQYYNGEERAKGNILERFSAQQFPDLHSELNLSSLELGDSALYFCASSAAAGKTEAFFGQGTRLTVV.

There are many counts of this clonotype. The V call is TRBV9, the J call TRBJ1-6; no firm D call. The CDR3 spans 15 residues. The V end lost 3 bases, the J end lost 3 bases, and 10 bases lay between the germline ends. Germline V CDR1 and CDR2: SGDLS, YYNGEE. The CDR3 region has the DNA TGTGCCAGCAGCGAGGACGGCGGCTATAATTCACCCCTCCACTTT. Amino acid sequence: CASSEDGGYNSPLHF.

As for this clonotype: A read error may explain this, as a much larger clone is one base away. The chain links TRBV19 to TRBJ1-2, with 8 bases fitting TRBD1. V trimming: 10 bases; J trimming: 7 bases; junction bases outside the gene matches: 14. Per germline, CDR1 LNHDA and CDR2 SQIVND (reference sequence). The CDR3 has 14 amino acids. The CDR3 reads CATAPGQEYRGYTF. CDR3 sequence (DNA): TGTGCCACCGCGCCGGGACAGGAGTACCGTGGCTACACCTTC. Looking up the rest from reference TRBV19 and TRBJ1-2 gives the full variable domain: DGGITQSPKYLFRKEGQNVTLSCEQNLNHDAMYWYRQDPGQGLRLIYYSQIVNDFQKGDIAEGYSVSREKKESFPLTVTSAQKNPTAFYLCATAPGQEYRGYTFGSGTRLTVV.

CDR3 sequence: CASSGTRLAQETQYF. The CDR3 bases are TGTGCCAGCAGTGGAACCAGACTAGCGCAAGAGACCCAGTACTTC. V gene TRBV6-1 combines with J gene TRBJ2-5; TRBD2 aligns across 8 bases. V gave up 4 bases and J gave up 2 bases; unmatched junction bases: 6. Germline V gives CDR1 MNHNS, CDR2 SASEGT. The CDR3 runs to 15 residues.

This clonotype has only a few counts. The rearrangement joins TRBV12-5 to TRBJ2-5; D gene ambiguous. The CDR3 length is 13 residues. Germline V gene sequence: CDR1 LGHNT, CDR2 FRNRAP. The CDR3 protein is CASIGGDQETQYF. The DNA of the CDR3 is TGTGCCAGCATCGGTGGGGACCAAGAGACCCAGTACTTC.

The chain employs TRBV3-1 and TRBJ1-5, with D perhaps matching TRBD1 (5 bases). V shed 3 bases and J shed 4 bases, with 13 bases lying between them. The germline CDR1 and CDR2 sequences are LGHDT and YNNKEL (reference sequence). The CDR3 extends over 15 amino acids. CDR3: CASSHTGEGNQPQHF. The CDR3 DNA sequence: TGTGCCAGCAGCCATACCGGGGAGGGGAATCAGCCCCAGCATTTT.

The V gene is TRBV2, the J gene TRBJ2-7; the D gene could be TRBD1 or TRBD2 (5 bases each). CDR1 SNHLY and CDR2 FYNNEI come from the germline V gene. CDR3 length: 13 residues. The germline V and J ends were trimmed by 10 bases and 7 bases, with 20 bases remaining between them. CDR3 sequence: CAISPPTWGEQYF. The CDR3 DNA is TGTGCCATCAGCCCCCCAACCTGGGGGGAGCAGTACTTC. Drawing the rest from reference TRBV2 and TRBJ2-7, the complete variable domain is EPEVTQTPSHQVTQMGQEVILRCVPISNHLYFYWYRQILGQKVEFLVSFYNNEISEKSEIFDDQFSVERPDGSNFTLKIRSTKLEDSAMYFCAISPPTWGEQYFGPGTRLTVT.